These T cell receptor beta chains were read from a single sample in a study of cytomegalovirus exposure and HLA in healthy donors. TCRdb keeps only in-frame clones here, not all; method: immunoSEQ multiplex PCR. The sample has roughly 60,000 clones. Sequencing used PBMCs. These receptor sequences come from a woman between 18 and 29 years old in good health and CMV-seronegative. Each CDR3 is given with its conserved first and last residue. The D gene is left open where the match is weak. Rows may omit the clone size; those that give it use once, few, many or a size class.

clone size: NA; D gene: NA; V gene: TRBV4-2; J gene: TRBJ1-1; CDR3 protein: CASSQATEAFF; CDR3 DNA: TGTGCCAGCAGCCAAGCCACAGAAGCTTTCTTT
clone size: NA; D gene: TRBD1; V gene: TRBV6-1; J gene: TRBJ1-5; CDR3 protein: CASTLTGVNQPQHF; CDR3 DNA: TGTGCCAGCACTCTGACAGGGGTGAATCAGCCCCAGCATTTT
clone size: NA; D gene: TRBD1; V gene: TRBV18; J gene: TRBJ1-3; CDR3 protein: CASSPIWTGTISGNTIYF; CDR3 DNA: TGTGCCAGCTCACCAATTTGGACAGGGACCATCTCTGGAAACACCATATATTTT
clone size: NA; D gene: NA; V gene: TRBV7-9; J gene: TRBJ1-1; CDR3 protein: CASSLAGANTEAFF; CDR3 DNA: TGTGCCAGCAGCTTGGCGGGGGCAAACACTGAAGCTTTCTTT
clone size: NA; D gene: NA; V gene: TRBV6-5; J gene: TRBJ1-1; CDR3 protein: CARSQGPWAFF; CDR3 DNA: TGTGCCAGAAGTCAGGGGCCGTGGGCTTTCTTT
clone size: medium-sized; D gene: NA; V gene: TRBV7-9; J gene: TRBJ1-6; CDR3 protein: CASSLVGGGSPLHF; CDR3 DNA: TGTGCCAGCAGCTTAGTGGGAGGGGGTTCACCCCTCCACTTT
clone size: NA; D gene: NA; V gene: TRBV18; J gene: TRBJ1-1; CDR3 protein: CASSPGANTEAFF; CDR3 DNA: TGTGCCAGCTCACCAGGGGCGAACACTGAAGCTTTCTTT
clone size: NA; D gene: NA; V gene: TRBV18; J gene: TRBJ1-2; CDR3 protein: CASSPPGSTNYGYTF; CDR3 DNA: TGTGCCAGCTCACCACCGGGGAGTACTAACTATGGCTACACCTTC
clone size: NA; D gene: TRBD1; V gene: TRBV4-1; J gene: TRBJ1-3; CDR3 protein: CATSRTGPFSGNTIYF; CDR3 DNA: TGCGCCACCTCAAGGACAGGGCCATTCTCTGGAAACACCATATATTTT
clone size: NA; D gene: NA; V gene: TRBV6-5; J gene: TRBJ2-7; CDR3 protein: CASSYFIQPYEQYF; CDR3 DNA: TGTGCCAGCAGCTATTTCATCCAACCTTACGAGCAGTACTTC
clone size: NA; D gene: NA; V gene: TRBV10-3; J gene: TRBJ2-1; CDR3 protein: CAISDMDRGGNEQFF; CDR3 DNA: TGTGCCATCAGTGATATGGACAGAGGAGGTAATGAGCAGTTCTTC
clone size: NA; D gene: NA; V gene: TRBV25-1; J gene: TRBJ1-4; CDR3 protein: CASSDLQGSNEKLFF; CDR3 DNA: TGTGCCAGCAGTGATCTACAGGGATCTAATGAAAAACTGTTTTTT
clone size: NA; D gene: NA; V gene: TRBV6-6; J gene: TRBJ2-1; CDR3 protein: CASSWRGPGNNEQFF; CDR3 DNA: TGTGCCAGCAGTTGGAGGGGCCCTGGGAACAATGAGCAGTTCTTC
clone size: NA; D gene: TRBD1; V gene: TRBV18; J gene: TRBJ1-4; CDR3 protein: CASLGQGATEKLFF; CDR3 DNA: TGTGCCAGCTTGGGACAGGGGGCGACTGAAAAACTGTTTTTT
clone size: NA; D gene: NA; V gene: TRBV2; J gene: TRBJ1-2; CDR3 protein: CASSPARESTF; CDR3 DNA: TGTGCCAGCAGTCCCGCGCGGGAATCAACCTTC
clone size: NA; D gene: NA; V gene: TRBV29-1; J gene: TRBJ2-1; CDR3 protein: CSVLGQSVGINEQFF; CDR3 DNA: TGCAGCGTTCTTGGACAGTCTGTGGGGATCAATGAGCAGTTCTTC
clone size: NA; D gene: TRBD2; V gene: TRBV14; J gene: TRBJ2-3; CDR3 protein: CASSPLQRGFTDTQYF; CDR3 DNA: TGTGCCAGCAGCCCTCTTCAGCGGGGGTTCACAGATACGCAGTATTTT
clone size: NA; D gene: TRBD2; V gene: TRBV4-2; J gene: TRBJ2-7; CDR3 protein: CASSQELTSGSYEQYF; CDR3 DNA: TGTGCCAGCAGCCAAGAGCTAACTAGCGGATCCTACGAGCAGTACTTC
clone size: NA; D gene: NA; V gene: TRBV11-3; J gene: TRBJ1-1; CDR3 protein: CASSSRTENTEAFF; CDR3 DNA: TGTGCCAGCAGCTCCCGGACAGAAAACACTGAAGCTTTCTTT
clone size: NA; D gene: NA; V gene: TRBV9; J gene: TRBJ1-1; CDR3 protein: CASSLTLNTEAFF; CDR3 DNA: TGTGCCAGCAGCCTCACACTGAACACTGAAGCTTTCTTT